The clone carrying this T cell receptor beta chain showed up just a few times. What it binds is not known. The V gene lost 4 bases and the J gene lost 6 bases, with 13 bases spanning the gap. CDR3 length: 13 residues. CDR1 is SGHDT and CDR2 is YYEEEE in the germline V gene. The sample comes from a study of cytomegalovirus exposure and HLA in healthy donors. The study's findings and limits: Reportedly, HLA-A and HLA-B alleles of most subjects were accurately predicted from TCR beta. Rarity held for most TCR sequences, but there were some public TCRs that occurred in many donors.

Researchers ran the PCR with 60 Vbeta and 13 Jbeta primers. Data came from immunoSEQ multiplex PCR; TCRdb stores just in-frame clones and leaves some out. The sample yields 130,000 to 150,000 clones, 80% seen once. This TCR was recovered from a woman aged 30 to 39 in good health and CMV-seronegative. The chain recombines TRBV5-6 with TRBJ1-2, with D perhaps TRBD1 (5 bases). The sequencing input was PBMCs. The CDR3 region is CASSLRGVDGYTF. The DNA of the CDR3 is TGTGCCAGCAGCCTTCGGGGGGTAGATGGCTACACCTTC.